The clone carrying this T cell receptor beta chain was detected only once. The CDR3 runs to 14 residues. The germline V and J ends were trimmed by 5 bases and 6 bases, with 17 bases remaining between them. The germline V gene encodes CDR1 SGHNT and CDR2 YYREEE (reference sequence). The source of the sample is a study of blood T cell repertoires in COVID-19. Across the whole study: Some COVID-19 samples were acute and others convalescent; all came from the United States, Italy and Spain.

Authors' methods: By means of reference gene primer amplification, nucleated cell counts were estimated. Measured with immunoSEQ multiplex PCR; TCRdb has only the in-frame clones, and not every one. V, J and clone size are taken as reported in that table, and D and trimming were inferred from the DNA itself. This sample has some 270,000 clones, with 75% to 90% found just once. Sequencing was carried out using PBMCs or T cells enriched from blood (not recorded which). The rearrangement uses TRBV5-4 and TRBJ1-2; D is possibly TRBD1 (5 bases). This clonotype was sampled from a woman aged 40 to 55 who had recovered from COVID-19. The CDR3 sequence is CASRPGLSSDGYTF. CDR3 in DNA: TGTGCCAGCAGACCGGGACTTTCGAGCGATGGCTACACCTTC.